This T cell receptor (beta chain) was documented in a study of Ad26.COV2.S vaccination and SARS-CoV-2 variants. The treatment was: around 19 received Ad26.COV2.S at low or high dose, single or two shots; roughly 5 received placebo; per-sample allocation not given. Samples were taken on day 63 after the first vaccine or placebo injection. V was shortened by 0 bases and J by 5 bases, with 16 bases between the two germline ends. Germline CDR1 and CDR2: SGHAT and FQNNGV. The CDR3 totals 17 residues. Profiling relied on immunoSEQ multiplex PCR, and the TCRdb table lists in-frame clones only, not all of them. The data hold fewer than 400,000 clones, with about 91% observed a single time.

The source is a person between 18 and 65 years old who received the Ad26.COV2.S COVID-19 vaccine or a placebo. The chain is built from TRBV11-2 and TRBJ2-2; D gene ambiguous. The sequencing here drew on peripheral blood, taken in a trial of Ad26.COV2.S vaccine versus placebo. The CDR3 DNA reads as TGTGCCAGCAGCTTAGACCCTGGACGCGCGGTTACCGGGGAGCTGTTTTTT. Residues: CASSLDPGRAVTGELFF. The variable domain in full, with the rest retrieved from reference TRBV11-2 and TRBJ2-2, is EAGVAQSPRYKIIEKRQSVAFWCNPISGHATLYWYQQILGQGPKLLIQFQNNGVVDDSQLPKDRFSAERLKGVDSTLKIQPAKLEDSAVYLCASSLDPGRAVTGELFFGEGSRLTVL.